The 13 T cell receptor beta chains presented below share a single source sample, sequenced in a study of blood T cell repertoires in COVID-19. Assay used: immunoSEQ multiplex PCR; TCRdb lists only in-frame clones, some missing. The sample has more than 140,000 clones, 65% to 90% seen once. The sequenced material came from peripheral blood. The source of these receptors is a woman between 45 and 65 years old in a cohort sampled during active or convalescent COVID-19.

The count of this clone is one. The sample carries other DNA sequences with the same CDR3. The gene calls are TRBV27 and TRBJ1-5, with D maybe TRBD1 (6 bases). There are 13 residues in the CDR3. Germline CDR1 reads MNHEY; CDR2 reads SMNVEV (reference sequence). The ends were cut back, 2 bases at V and 6 bases at J, with 8 bases in the middle. The CDR3 reads CASSLQGRQPQHF. The CDR3 DNA reads TGTGCCAGCAGTTTACAGGGGCGTCAGCCCCAGCATTTT.

The V gene is TRBV18, the J gene TRBJ1-2; D is unclear. The germline CDR1 and CDR2 sequences are KGHSH and LQKENI. The CDR3 contains 15 residues. V lost 0 bases and J lost 2, with 10 bases in between. The CDR3 here is CASSPPGKPNYGYTF. The DNA for the CDR3 is TGTGCCAGCTCACCACCGGGCAAACCAAACTATGGCTACACCTTC. Supplemented by reference TRBV18 and TRBJ1-2, the full variable domain reads NAGVMQNPRHLVRRRGQEARLRCSPMKGHSHVYWYRQLPEEGLKFMVYLQKENIIDESGMPKERFSAEFPKEGPSILRIQQVVRGDSAAYFCASSPPGKPNYGYTFGSGTRLTVV.

The chain carries TRBV11-2 and TRBJ1-2, with D perhaps TRBD1 (5 bases). This CDR3 has 11 amino acids. V lost 3 bases to trimming and J lost 8 bases, with 7 bases between them. The germline gives CDR1 SGHAT, CDR2 FQNNGV. CDR3 region: CASSLGGGYTF. The CDR3 DNA is TGTGCCAGCAGCTTGGGGGGAGGCTACACCTTC.

As DNA, the CDR3 is TGTGCCAGCAGCTTAAAATGGGACACCTACGAGCAGTACTTC. It is translated as CASSLKWDTYEQYF. The chain uses TRBV7-9 and TRBJ2-7, with D tentatively TRBD1 (6 bases). Germline V gene data show CDR1 as SEHNR and CDR2 as FQNEAQ (reference sequence). The CDR3 spans 14 residues. V dropped 2 bases and J dropped 2 bases, with 10 bases sitting between them.

V and J are TRBV5-1 and TRBJ2-7, with TRBD1 identical over 7 bases. Germline CDR1 and CDR2: SGHRS and YFSETQ. J gave up 2 bases and V 5 bases, and 7 bases lay outside the gene matches. CDR3 length: 14 residues. The CDR3: CASSSGTVTYEQYF. CDR3 in DNA: TGCGCCAGCAGTTCCGGGACAGTTACCTACGAGCAGTACTTC.

The V call is TRBV11-1, the J call TRBJ2-1; D is unclear. Germline-derived CDR1 and CDR2 are SGHAT and FQDESV (reference sequence). CDR3 size: 12 residues. Trimming removed 1 base from V and 6 bases from J, with 4 bases in between. CDR3 in DNA: TGTGCCAGCAGCTTAGGGGCCAATGAGCAGTTCTTC. It encodes CASSLGANEQFF.

The genes are TRBV7-9 and TRBJ1-2, with D maybe TRBD1 (5 bases). Germline V gene lookup returns CDR1 SEHNR and CDR2 FQNEAQ (reference sequence). This CDR3 is built from 12 residues. Trimming cost V 5 bases and J 7 bases, with 11 bases left between them. The CDR3 bases are TGTGCCAGCAGCATTACAGGCGTTGGCTACACCTTC. Protein product: CASSITGVGYTF.

The rearrangement joins TRBV3-1 (or the pseudogene TRBV3-2) to TRBJ2-3; 12 nucleotides agree with TRBD1. The CDR3 contains 16 residues. Unmatched junction bases numbered 6, after V lost 1 base and J lost 7 bases. CDR1 and CDR2 (germline): LGHDT, YNNKEL (reference sequence). The CDR3 loop reads CASSQGWDRGRYTQYF. The CDR3 nucleotides are TGTGCCAGCAGCCAAGGATGGGACAGGGGGCGTTATACGCAGTATTTT.

The chain is built from TRBV3-1 (or the pseudogene TRBV3-2) and TRBJ1-6; D remains unclear. Trimming stripped 0 bases from V and 0 bases from J, with 9 bases between. The CDR3 spans 17 residues. CDR1 is LGHDT and CDR2 is YNNKEL in the germline V gene (reference sequence). CDR3 DNA: TGTGCCAGCAGCCAAGATCTACAGAGCTCCTATAATTCACCCCTCCACTTT. Its translation: CASSQDLQSSYNSPLHF.

This chain uses TRBV5-1 with TRBJ1-2, with a possible D match to TRBD1 (5 bases). The CDR3 totals 15 residues. Per the germline V gene, CDR1 is SGHRS and CDR2 is YFSETQ. V was shortened by 7 bases and J by 2 bases, with 18 bases between the two germline ends. The CDR3 spells CASRAGLLSNYGYTF. CDR3 coding DNA: TGCGCCAGCCGGGCGGGACTCCTGAGCAACTATGGCTACACCTTC.

The chain is built from TRBV19 and TRBJ1-3; 7 bases map to TRBD1. The length of the CDR3 is 15 residues. J gave up 0 bases and V 5 bases, and 4 bases lay outside the gene matches. Germline loops: CDR1 LNHDA, CDR2 SQIVND (reference sequence). This CDR3 is CASSLGQSSGNTIYF. Written as DNA, the CDR3 is TGTGCCAGTAGTTTGGGACAGAGCTCTGGAAACACCATATATTTT.

The chain combines TRBV5-5 with TRBJ1-2; the D gene is possibly TRBD1 (6 bases). CDR1 and CDR2 (germline): SGHKS, YYEKEE (reference sequence). The CDR3 runs to 14 residues. Deletions cut 4 bases from V and 4 bases from J, with 14 bases between. The chain's CDR3 is CASSIQGTVYGYTF. CDR3 DNA sequence: TGTGCCAGCAGCATACAGGGTACGGTCTATGGCTACACCTTC.

V usage is TRBV18 and J usage is TRBJ2-3; 8 nucleotides align to TRBD1. Germline lookup yields CDR1 KGHSH and CDR2 LQKENI. With V trimmed by 4 bases and J by 0 bases, 6 bases remained unmatched. This CDR3 region has 16 residues. The CDR3 DNA sequence: TGTGCCAGCTCACTAACAGGGGGTTCTAGCACAGATACGCAGTATTTT. It is translated as CASSLTGGSSTDTQYF.